Below, 4 T cell receptor beta chains from the same sample are listed, as sequenced in a study of Ad26.COV2.S vaccination and SARS-CoV-2 variants. Sequencing was performed with immunoSEQ multiplex PCR; in TCRdb, only in-frame clones are kept and a portion is missing. The data hold 300,000 to 400,000 clones, with about 82% observed a single time. The treatment is: about 20 received Ad26.COV2.S at low or high dose, single or two shots; 5 received placebo; per-sample allocation not given. The samples were gathered on day 63 after the first injection of vaccine or placebo. The sequences come from peripheral blood, collected in a trial of Ad26.COV2.S vaccine versus placebo. These receptors came from a person between 18 and 65 years old who received the Ad26.COV2.S COVID-19 vaccine or a placebo.

The chain joins TRBV5-1 to TRBJ1-2, with unresolved D. The CDR3 runs 17 residues. V shed 0 bases and J shed 4 bases, with 19 bases lying between them. Per germline, CDR1 SGHRS and CDR2 YFSETQ. The CDR3 is CASSLGPYVRDGYGYTF. CDR3 nucleotides: TGCGCCAGCAGCTTGGGCCCCTACGTGAGGGATGGCTATGGCTACACCTTC. Full variable domain (missing parts from reference TRBV5-1 and TRBJ1-2): KAGVTQTPRYLIKTRGQQVTLSCSPISGHRSVSWYQQTPGQGLQFLFEYFSETQRNKGNFPGRFSGRQFSNSRSEMNVSTLELGDSALYLCASSLGPYVRDGYGYTFGSGTRLTVV.

The rearrangement uses TRBV30 and TRBJ2-5, with 7 bases matching TRBD1. Trimming took 4 bases from V and 5 from J; bases not matched to a gene: 10. Germline V gene data show CDR1 as GTSNPN and CDR2 as SVGIG (reference sequence). This CDR3 contains 14 residues. In nucleotides, the CDR3 is TGTGCCTGGATCGGTAGGGGGCGCAAGGAGACCCAGTACTTC. It is translated as CAWIGRGRKETQYF.

This chain links TRBV11-2 with TRBJ2-1; a weak D match, TRBD1 (6 bases). Germline V gene data show CDR1 as SGHAT and CDR2 as FQNNGV. V dropped 5 bases and J dropped 0 bases, with 17 bases sitting between them. This CDR3 has 17 amino acids. The CDR3, as DNA: TGTGCCAGCAGCCAGGTAGGGGGTTTCAGCTCCTACAATGAGCAGTTCTTC. Its protein is CASSQVGGFSSYNEQFF.

This clone was seen only once. The chain carries TRBV6-2 or TRBV6-3 and TRBJ2-3, with 11 bases identical to TRBD2. Losses at the gene ends were 2 bases for V and 4 bases for J; bases not matched to a gene: 11. Germline V lookup: CDR1 MNHEY, CDR2 SVGEGT. CDR3 length equals 18 residues. CDR3 sequence: CASSYPPPSGGPSDTQYF. The CDR3 DNA follows: TGTGCCAGCAGTTACCCCCCCCCTAGCGGGGGGCCCTCAGATACGCAGTATTTT.